The 26 T cell receptor beta chains listed next were all sequenced from one sample in a study of glioma-infiltrating T cells. Using RNA template, CDR3s of TCR alpha and beta were amplified with iRepertoire arm-PCR. TCRdb analysed the multiplex PCR reads with MiXCR anew, one entry per CDR3 protein. The sample has tens of thousands of distinct CDR3 sequences; about 25% are singletons. Sample: glioma tissue, nonneoplastic brain tissue, or PBMCs (not recorded which). These receptors were taken from a human donor with low-grade glioma or glioblastoma, undergoing nonglioma brain surgery, or in good health (not recorded which).

The chain carries TRBV5-4 and TRBJ2-3; 7 bases line up with TRBD1. Germline V gene lookup returns CDR1 SGHNT and CDR2 YYREEE (reference sequence). CDR3 length: 15 amino acids. The junction had 5 bases not matched to a gene; V was cut back by 4 bases and J by 0 bases. As DNA, the CDR3 is TGTGCCAGCAGCCTAGACAGGGCAAGCACAGATACGCAGTATTTT. Its translation: CASSLDRASTDTQYF.

At least ten counts were recorded for this clonotype. The V and J genes are TRBV6-1 and TRBJ2-7; 9 bases agree with TRBD1. J was trimmed by 4 bases and V by 6 bases; bases with no gene match: 10. The germline V gene has CDR1 MNHNS and CDR2 SASEGT. This CDR3 spans 15 amino acids. CDR3: CASRGAGTGSYEQYF. CDR3 DNA sequence: TGTGCCAGCAGGGGGGCCGGGACAGGGTCATACGAGCAGTACTTC.

On this clonotype itself: One end of the junction varies from germline; a read error may be responsible. This sequence joins TRBV2 and TRBJ1-1; D not certain. Looked up from germline, CDR1 is SNHLY and CDR2 is FYNNEI. The CDR3 covers 13 residues. The CDR3, as DNA: TGTGCCAGCATTGACCACATGAACACCGAAGCTTTCTTT. Translating it yields CASIDHMNTEAFF.

This clonotype occurred many times. V and J are TRBV10-2 and TRBJ1-6; 7 bases map to TRBD1. CDR1 WSHSY and CDR2 SAAADI come from the germline V gene. The V and J ends lost 3 bases and 7 bases, in that order; junction bases with no gene match: 3. CDR3 length: 14 amino acids. The CDR3 protein is CASSDGGGNSPLHF. CDR3 nucleotides: TGCGCCAGCAGTGATGGAGGGGGCAATTCACCCCTCCACTTT.

Comments on this clonotype: This sequence may be a read error, since a much larger clone differs from it by one base. The chain combines TRBV29-1 with TRBJ2-3; D gene uncertain. Trimming removed 7 bases at V and 0 bases at J, with 8 bases between. The CDR3 runs 12 residues. In germline, CDR1 is SQVTM, CDR2 ANQGSEA. The CDR3, as DNA: TGCAGCGCTGATTTCAGCACAGATACGCAGTATTTT. Translation gives CSADFSTDTQYF.

The rearrangement joins TRBV3-1 to TRBJ2-2, with D unclear. The V end lost 1 base, the J end lost 4 bases, and 7 bases lay between the germline ends. Germline-derived CDR1 and CDR2 are LGHDT and YNNKEL (reference sequence). This CDR3 comprises 14 residues. CDR3 coding DNA: TGTGCCAGCAGCCAAGGCGCGACCACCGGGGAGCTGTTTTTT. The encoded protein is CASSQGATTGELFF.

This clonotype occurred many times. The gene calls are TRBV12-3 or TRBV12-4 and TRBJ2-7; the D is unclear. CDR3 size: 14 residues. Trimming stripped 7 bases from V and 2 bases from J, with 15 bases between. The CDR3 bases are TGTGCCAGCACCCTTGACGGAGTTACCTACGAGCAGTACTTC. It is translated as CASTLDGVTYEQYF.

As to this clonotype: This may stem from a read error, because a much larger clone lies one nucleotide away. The rearrangement links TRBV11-2 to TRBJ2-1; maybe TRBD2 (5 bases). CDR1 and CDR2 (germline): SGHAT, FQNNGV. This CDR3 spans 14 amino acids. CDR3 protein: CAGSLASVGYEQFF. CDR3 sequence (DNA): TGTGCCGGCAGCTTAGCGTCCGTGGGATATGAGCAGTTCTTC.

This clonotype came up many times. The chain links TRBV20-1 to TRBJ2-6, with 9 bases aligning to TRBD1. Unmatched junction bases numbered 6, after V lost 6 bases and J lost 0 bases. Germline CDR1 and CDR2: DFQATT and SNEGSKA (reference sequence). The CDR3 length is 16 residues. Here the CDR3 reads CSARGDRDSGANVLTF. Here the CDR3 DNA reads TGCAGTGCCCGGGGGGACAGGGACTCTGGGGCCAACGTCCTGACTTTC.

This clonotype has a count of ten or more. The chain recombines TRBV2 with TRBJ2-7, with TRBD1 matching 8 bases. Per germline, CDR1 SNHLY and CDR2 FYNNEI. The ends lost 7 bases at V and 3 bases at J; junction bases unmatched: 5. This CDR3 has 13 residues. CDR3 DNA: TGTGCCAGCAACGACAGGGGAGGCTACGAGCAGTACTTC. This sequence encodes CASNDRGGYEQYF.

A remark on this clonotype: Germline is not matched at one junction end, which may reflect a read error. The V and J genes are TRBV11-2 and TRBJ2-5; D assignment may be TRBD1 or TRBD2 (5 bases each). Germline CDR1 and CDR2: SGHAT and FQNNGV. This CDR3 spans 13 amino acids. As DNA, the CDR3 is TGTGCCAGCAGCTTAGGAGAGTCTGGGACCCATTACTTC. The encoded protein is CASSLGESGTHYF.

This clonotype occurred a few times. This chain uses TRBV4-1 with TRBJ2-5; possibly TRBD2 for D (6 bases). Between the trimmed V and J ends, which lost 0 bases and 3 bases, there was a span of 14 bases. CDR3 length: 16 residues. Germline CDR1 reads MGHRA; CDR2 reads YSYEKL. The CDR3: CASSQEGISGKETQYF. CDR3 coding DNA: TGCGCCAGCAGCCAAGAAGGTATTAGCGGAAAAGAGACCCAGTACTTC.

This clonotype was picked up a small number of times. This chain connects TRBV29-1 to TRBJ1-1, with 8 bases that match TRBD1. The CDR3 extends over 15 amino acids. With 6 bases clipped from V and 5 bases from J, the junction kept 14 bases outside the gene matches. Germline CDR1 reads SQVTM; CDR2 reads ANQGSEA. The CDR3 protein is CSVETRPGGKTEAFF. CDR3 DNA sequence: TGCAGCGTCGAAACGAGGCCAGGGGGCAAAACTGAAGCTTTCTTT.

This clonotype has just one count. Just one base apart from a much larger clone, this may be a read error. The rearrangement joins TRBV7-2 to TRBJ2-1; TRBD2 agrees at 10 bases. Trimming took 8 bases from V and 4 from J; bases not matched to a gene: 5. The CDR3 consists of 14 residues. Germline V gene sequence: CDR1 SGHTA, CDR2 FQGNSA. The DNA of the CDR3 is TGTGCCAGCGGCCTGGGACTAGCGTACAATGAGCAGTTCTTC. It is translated as CASGLGLAYNEQFF.

This clonotype was counted many times. The chain employs TRBV6-4 and TRBJ2-1, with D unclear. The CDR3 has 15 amino acids. Between the trimmed V and J ends, which lost 5 bases and 0 bases, there was a span of 11 bases. Germline V gene lookup returns CDR1 MRHNA and CDR2 SNTAGT. The CDR3 region has the DNA TGTGCCAGCAGTCCCCTTATGGGCTCCTACAATGAGCAGTTCTTC. It specifies CASSPLMGSYNEQFF.

This clonotype was counted many times. This rearrangement joins TRBV2 to TRBJ2-7; D may be TRBD1 or TRBD2 (5 bases each). Germline-derived CDR1 and CDR2 are SNHLY and FYNNEI. With 4 bases removed from V and 3 bases from J, the gap between germline ends came to 13 bases. This CDR3 contains 14 residues. CDR3 residues: CASSVWGSSYEQYF. The CDR3 nucleotides are TGTGCCAGCAGTGTGTGGGGGAGCAGCTACGAGCAGTACTTC.

This clonotype has more than one count but fewer than ten. This chain uses TRBV18 with TRBJ2-7; D is uncertain. CDR1 is KGHSH and CDR2 is LQKENI in the germline V gene. The CDR3 covers 14 residues. The V gene lost 2 bases and the J gene lost 0 bases, with 8 bases spanning the gap. The DNA for the CDR3 is TGTGCCAGCTCACCAGTTGGCAACTCCTACGAGCAGTACTTC. Translated, it gives CASSPVGNSYEQYF.

CDR3 sequence (DNA): TGCGCCAGCAGCTCCCAAGCGACAGGGGTCCGAAACACTGAAGCTTTCTTT. Translating it yields CASSSQATGVRNTEAFF. The J gene is TRBJ1-1, the V gene TRBV5-1; 8 positions agree with TRBD1. The CDR3 extends over 17 amino acids. Per the germline V gene, CDR1 is SGHRS and CDR2 is YFSETQ. J was trimmed by 2 bases and V by 3 bases; bases with no gene match: 12.

The sample holds many counts of this clonotype. This sequence joins TRBV12-5 and TRBJ2-7, with TRBD1 matching over 7 bases. Unmatched junction bases numbered 9, after V lost 7 bases and J lost 3 bases. Germline V gene data show CDR1 as LGHNT and CDR2 as FRNRAP. The CDR3 is 14 amino acids. In DNA form, the CDR3 reads TGTGCTAGTGTCCTGGACAGGTCTTACTACGAGCAGTACTTC. Its translation: CASVLDRSYYEQYF.

In this sample, this clonotype turned up once. A read error may be the cause here, since a much bigger clone is one base away. This chain uses TRBV4-2 with TRBJ1-2; no firm D call. The CDR3 is made up of 13 amino acids. The V gene's germline CDR1 is LGHNA and CDR2 YNFKEQ. In DNA, the CDR3 is TGTGCCAGCGGCCAAGACATGTTTGGTGGCTACACCTTC. Encoded protein: CASGQDMFGGYTF.

This clonotype was detected a few times. V is TRBV7-9 and J is TRBJ2-3; no clear D gene. CDR1 and CDR2 (germline): SEHNR, FQNEAQ (reference sequence). This CDR3 has 16 amino acids. Trimming removed 11 bases from V and 1 base from J, with 22 bases in between. CDR3 region: CAASPASARRTDTQYF. CDR3 nucleotides: TGTGCCGCCAGCCCGGCAAGCGCACGACGCACAGATACGCAGTATTTT.

Many counts were recorded for this clonotype. This chain links TRBV20-1 with TRBJ2-5; D possibly corresponds to TRBD2 (5 bases). This CDR3 is 14 amino acids long. V lost 5 bases, J lost 1 base, and 14 bases lay in between. Germline V CDR1 and CDR2: DFQATT, SNEGSKA (reference sequence). Here the CDR3 reads CSAATAAVQETQYF. The CDR3 DNA sequence: TGCAGTGCTGCCACTGCAGCGGTCCAAGAGACCCAGTACTTC.

This clonotype was seen only once. One end of the junction is discordant with germline, which a read error may explain. The chain carries TRBV20-1 and TRBJ1-5; 10 nucleotides agree with TRBD1. This CDR3 spans 13 amino acids. From germline, CDR1 is DFQATT and CDR2 SNEGSKA (reference sequence). Here the CDR3 reads CAGTGESNQPQHF. In nucleotides, the CDR3 is TGTGCCGGGACAGGGGAAAGCAATCAGCCCCAGCATTTT.

The chain recombines TRBV10-2 with TRBJ2-1, with 12 bases that match TRBD1. V lost 4 bases to trimming and J lost 8 bases; unmatched junction nucleotides: 12. The CDR3 covers 17 residues. Germline loops: CDR1 WSHSY, CDR2 SAAADI. CDR3 sequence reads: CASSGTPGQGAFDEQFF. The CDR3 DNA is TGCGCCAGCAGTGGCACCCCGGGACAGGGGGCGTTTGATGAGCAGTTCTTC.

This clonotype was seen repeatedly, ten times or more. This chain links TRBV20-1 with TRBJ2-3; 7 nucleotides agree with TRBD1. CDR3 length equals 13 residues. Germline V gene sequence: CDR1 DFQATT, CDR2 SNEGSKA (reference sequence). J lost 6 bases, V lost 3 bases, and 6 bases had no gene match. The CDR3 sequence: CSASTGVRDTQYF. The CDR3 nucleotides are TGCAGTGCTAGCACAGGGGTCAGGGATACGCAGTATTTT.

This clonotype was detected ten times or more. The chain is built from TRBV19 and TRBJ1-6, with D possibly TRBD1 on 5 matching bases. The germline V and J ends were trimmed by 6 bases and 13 bases, with 19 bases remaining between them. CDR3 length: 14 residues. CDR1 and CDR2 (germline): LNHDA, SQIVND (reference sequence). DNA for the CDR3: TGTGCCAGTAGCCACCTGGACAATAAATCCCCCCTCCACTTT. It codes for CASSHLDNKSPLHF.